This is a list of T cell receptor beta chains from one sample in a study of T cell changes during pregnancy in multiple sclerosis. Sequencing used immunoSEQ multiplex PCR; TCRdb keeps in-frame clones, though not all of them. The data show 25,000 to 35,000 clones, around 90% seen once. The specimen comprised peripheral blood, sampled in the first trimester of pregnancy. The origin of the receptors is a female donor in good health, enrolled as a control in a pregnancy study. The CDR3 runs from the conserved cysteine through the conserved F or W. Each record gives: clone size, D gene, J gene, V gene, CDR3 protein, CDR3 DNA. D genes are given only for firm matches. Size values are once, few and many counts, or a class for expanded clones, and some rows have none.

NA TRBD1 TRBJ1-2 TRBV6-5 CASSYSEAGGYGYTF TGTGCCAGCAGTTACTCAGAGGCAGGGGGCTATGGCTACACCTTC
NA TRBD1 TRBJ1-2 TRBV2 CASSEALIRTGLNYGYTF TGTGCCAGCAGTGAAGCGCTTATCAGGACAGGGCTTAACTATGGCTACACCTTC
NA NA TRBJ1-1 TRBV9 CASSAQGSTEAFF TGTGCCAGCAGCGCCCAGGGATCCACTGAAGCTTTCTTT
NA TRBD1 TRBJ2-3 TRBV5-1 CASSLGVARGQTDTQYF TGCGCCAGCAGCTTGGGGGTCGCCAGGGGGCAGACAGATACGCAGTATTTT
once NA TRBJ2-1 TRBV9 CASTEGRTTNNEQFF TGTGCCAGCACCGAGGGTAGGACTACCAACAATGAGCAGTTCTTC
NA NA TRBJ2-1 TRBV7-6 CASSLWAGLYNEQFF TGTGCCAGCAGCTTATGGGCGGGTTTGTACAATGAGCAGTTCTTC
NA NA TRBJ1-2 TRBV5-4 CASSGDSLGYTF TGTGCCAGCAGCGGAGACAGTCTCGGCTACACCTTC
once TRBD1 TRBJ1-2 TRBV5-1 CASSKGATYGYTF TGCGCCAGCAGTAAGGGGGCTACCTATGGCTACACCTTC
NA NA TRBJ1-6 TRBV11-2 CASSLDWNSPNSPLHF TGTGCCAGCAGCTTAGATTGGAACAGCCCTAATTCACCCCTCCACTTT
NA NA TRBJ2-7 TRBV18 CASSPMAGEQYF TGTGCCAGCTCACCAATGGCGGGGGAGCAGTACTTC
NA TRBD2 TRBJ2-3 TRBV11-3 CASSLSGSGTSGGGVDTQYF TGTGCCAGCAGCTTATCGGGCTCCGGGACTAGCGGGGGGGGAGTTGATACGCAGTATTTT
NA TRBD2 TRBJ2-1 TRBV5-1 CASSLAGTSGWDNEQFF TGCGCCAGCAGCTTGGCCGGGACTAGCGGGTGGGACAATGAGCAGTTCTTC
NA NA TRBJ1-2 TRBV27 CASSPTLTNNYGYTF TGTGCCAGCAGTCCCACGTTGACAAACAACTATGGCTACACCTTC
NA NA TRBJ1-1 TRBV7-9 CASSPGGGGAFF TGTGCCAGCAGCCCAGGTGGGGGAGGAGCTTTCTTT
NA TRBD2 TRBJ2-1 TRBV2 CATRLAGGNEQFF TGTGCCACCCGACTAGCGGGAGGTAATGAGCAGTTCTTC
NA NA TRBJ2-7 TRBV2 CARRRTGSLGEQYF TGTGCCAGAAGAAGAACAGGGTCCCTGGGCGAGCAGTACTTC
NA NA TRBJ2-1 TRBV5-1 CASSGNEDEQFF TGCGCCAGCAGCGGTAACGAGGATGAGCAGTTCTTC
NA TRBD2 TRBJ2-1 TRBV6-1 CASSAGTSGMGEQFF TGTGCCAGCAGTGCCGGGACTAGCGGGATGGGCGAGCAGTTCTTC
NA NA TRBJ2-3 TRBV6-1 CATSGRPSSTDTQYF TGTGCCACCTCGGGTCGGCCCTCGAGCACAGATACGCAGTATTTT
NA TRBD2 TRBJ2-3 TRBV11-1 CASSPPGTSGTDTQYF TGTGCCAGCAGCCCCCCCGGGACTAGCGGCACAGATACGCAGTATTTT
NA NA TRBJ1-1 TRBV2 CASSTQGSTEAFF TGTGCCAGCAGTACGCAGGGAAGCACTGAAGCTTTCTTT
NA TRBD2 TRBJ2-1 TRBV30 CAWSVRGGALHEQFF TGTGCCTGGAGTGTACGGGGGGGGGCCCTCCATGAGCAGTTCTTC
NA NA TRBJ2-3 TRBV30 CAWRSYVNTDTQYF TGTGCCTGGAGATCCTATGTAAACACAGATACGCAGTATTTT
NA NA TRBJ2-2 TRBV6-4 CASSDSGGTGELFF TGTGCCAGCAGTGACTCAGGGGGCACCGGGGAGCTGTTTTTT
NA NA TRBJ1-5 TRBV2 CASSEGGGGSNQPQHF TGTGCCAGCAGTGAAGGGGGCGGGGGGAGCAATCAGCCCCAGCATTTT
NA TRBD2 TRBJ2-1 TRBV7-6 CASSLGRSGGGQFF TGTGCCAGCAGCTTAGGTCGTAGCGGGGGGGGGCAGTTCTTC
NA TRBD2 TRBJ2-1 TRBV2 CASSALAAINEQFF TGTGCCAGCAGTGCACTAGCGGCGATCAATGAGCAGTTCTTC
NA TRBD2 TRBJ2-3 TRBV6-4 CASRRRGGRGDTQYF TGTGCCAGCAGACGGCGGGGCGGGAGAGGCGATACGCAGTATTTT